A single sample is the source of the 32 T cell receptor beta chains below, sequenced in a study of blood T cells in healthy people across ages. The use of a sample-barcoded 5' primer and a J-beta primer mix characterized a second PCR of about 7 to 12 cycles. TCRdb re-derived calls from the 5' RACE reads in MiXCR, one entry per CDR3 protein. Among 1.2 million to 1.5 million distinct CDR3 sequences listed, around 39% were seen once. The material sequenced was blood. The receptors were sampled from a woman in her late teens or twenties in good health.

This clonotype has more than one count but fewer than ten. Written as DNA, the CDR3 is TGTGCCAGCAGTCAGACTCCTCGCACAGATACGCAGTATTTT. It is translated as CASSQTPRTDTQYF. The chain is built from TRBV3-1 and TRBJ2-3; the D is unclear. V was pared by 6 bases and J by 1 base, with 11 bases between. The CDR3 length is 14 residues. Germline V lookup: CDR1 LGHDT, CDR2 YNNKEL (reference sequence).

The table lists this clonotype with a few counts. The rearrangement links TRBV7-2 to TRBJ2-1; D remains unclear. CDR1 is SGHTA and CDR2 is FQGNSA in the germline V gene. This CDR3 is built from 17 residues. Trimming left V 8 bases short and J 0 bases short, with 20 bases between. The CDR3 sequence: CASSRTPAAASYNEQFF. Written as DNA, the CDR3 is TGTGCCAGCTCCCGAACCCCGGCCGCTGCCTCCTACAATGAGCAGTTCTTC.

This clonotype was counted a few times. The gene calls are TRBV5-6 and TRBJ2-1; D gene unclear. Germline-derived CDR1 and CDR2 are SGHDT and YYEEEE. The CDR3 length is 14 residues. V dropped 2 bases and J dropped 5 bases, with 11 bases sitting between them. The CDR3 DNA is TGTGCCAGCAGCTTAGGTCCGATAAACAATGAGCAGTTCTTC. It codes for CASSLGPINNEQFF. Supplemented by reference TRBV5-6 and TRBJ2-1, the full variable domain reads DAGVTQSPTHLIKTRGQQVTLRCSPKSGHDTVSWYQQALGQGPQFIFQYYEEEERQRGNFPDRFSGHQFPNYSSELNVNALLLGDSALYLCASSLGPINNEQFFGPGTRLTVL.

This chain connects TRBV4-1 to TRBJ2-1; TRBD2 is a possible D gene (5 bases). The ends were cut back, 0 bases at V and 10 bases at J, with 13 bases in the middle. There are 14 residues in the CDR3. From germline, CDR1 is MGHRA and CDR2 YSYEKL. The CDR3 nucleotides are TGCGCCAGCAGCCAAGATACGCCTAGCTACGAGCAGTTCTTC. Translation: CASSQDTPSYEQFF.

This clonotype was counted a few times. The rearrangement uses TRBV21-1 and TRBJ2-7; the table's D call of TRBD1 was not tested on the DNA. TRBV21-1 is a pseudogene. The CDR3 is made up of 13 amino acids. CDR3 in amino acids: CASSNPRSHEQYF. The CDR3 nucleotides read TGTGCCAGCAGCAACCCCCGGTCCCACGAGCAGTACTTC.

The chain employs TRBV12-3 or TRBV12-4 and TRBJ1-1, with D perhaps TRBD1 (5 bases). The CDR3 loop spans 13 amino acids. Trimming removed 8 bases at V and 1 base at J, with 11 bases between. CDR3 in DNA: TGTGCCAGCCGAAGGGGTAGGAACACTGAAGCTTTCTTT. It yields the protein CASRRGRNTEAFF.

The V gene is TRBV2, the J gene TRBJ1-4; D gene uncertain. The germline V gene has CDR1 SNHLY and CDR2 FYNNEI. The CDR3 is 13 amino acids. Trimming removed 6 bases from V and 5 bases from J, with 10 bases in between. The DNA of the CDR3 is TGTGCCAGCAGGAGGGAGTTGAATGAAAAACTGTTTTTT. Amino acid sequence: CASRRELNEKLFF.

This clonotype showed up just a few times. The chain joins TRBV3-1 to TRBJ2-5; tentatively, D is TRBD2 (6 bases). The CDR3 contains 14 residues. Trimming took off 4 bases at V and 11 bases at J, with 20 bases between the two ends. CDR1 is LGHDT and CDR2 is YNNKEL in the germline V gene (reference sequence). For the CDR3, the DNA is TGTGCCAGCAGCCCCTCGGGGGTTGAGCATGAGCAGTACTTC. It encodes CASSPSGVEHEQYF.

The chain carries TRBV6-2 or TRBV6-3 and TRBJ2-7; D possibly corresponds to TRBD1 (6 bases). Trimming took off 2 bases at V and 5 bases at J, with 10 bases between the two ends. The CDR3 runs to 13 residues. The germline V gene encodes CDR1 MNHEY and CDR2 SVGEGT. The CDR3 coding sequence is TGTGCCAGCAGTTACGGGGCAGGGGACGAGCAGTACTTC. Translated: CASSYGAGDEQYF.

CDR3 region: CASSLLQGANTEAFF. CDR3 coding DNA: TGCGCCAGCAGCTTGCTACAGGGGGCCAACACTGAAGCTTTCTTT. The chain joins TRBV5-1 to TRBJ1-1, with 9 bases that match TRBD1. The length of the CDR3 is 15 residues. From germline, CDR1 is SGHRS and CDR2 YFSETQ. V shed 1 base and J 2 bases; nucleotides not matched to a gene: 3. Complete variable domain (other parts from reference TRBV5-1 and TRBJ1-1): KAGVTQTPRYLIKTRGQQVTLSCSPISGHRSVSWYQQTPGQGLQFLFEYFSETQRNKGNFPGRFSGRQFSNSRSEMNVSTLELGDSALYLCASSLLQGANTEAFFGQGTRLTVV.

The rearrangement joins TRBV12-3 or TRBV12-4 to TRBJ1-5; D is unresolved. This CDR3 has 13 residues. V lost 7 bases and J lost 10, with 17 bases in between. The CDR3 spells CASTPGRSRPQHF. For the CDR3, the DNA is TGTGCCAGCACCCCAGGACGGTCTCGTCCCCAGCATTTT.

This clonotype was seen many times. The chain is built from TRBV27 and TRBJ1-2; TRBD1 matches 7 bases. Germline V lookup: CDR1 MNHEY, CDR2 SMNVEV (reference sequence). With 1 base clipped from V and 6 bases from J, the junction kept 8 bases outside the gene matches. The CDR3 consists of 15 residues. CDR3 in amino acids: CASSLLGGGGNGYTF. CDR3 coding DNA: TGTGCCAGCAGTTTATTAGGGGGCGGAGGCAATGGCTACACCTTC.

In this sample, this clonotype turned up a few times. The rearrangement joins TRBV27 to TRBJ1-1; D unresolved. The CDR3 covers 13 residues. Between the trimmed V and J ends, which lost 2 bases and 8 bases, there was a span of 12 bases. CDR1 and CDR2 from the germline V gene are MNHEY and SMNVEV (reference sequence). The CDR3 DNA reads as TGTGCCAGCAGTTTACCGCCAGCCTTCGAAGCTTTCTTT. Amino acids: CASSLPPAFEAFF.

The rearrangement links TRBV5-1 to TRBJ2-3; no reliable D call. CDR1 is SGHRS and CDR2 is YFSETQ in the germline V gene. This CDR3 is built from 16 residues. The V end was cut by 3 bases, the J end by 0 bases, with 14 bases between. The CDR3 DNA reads TGCGCCAGCAGCTACCGACCCGATGCTAGCACAGATACGCAGTATTTT. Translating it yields CASSYRPDASTDTQYF.

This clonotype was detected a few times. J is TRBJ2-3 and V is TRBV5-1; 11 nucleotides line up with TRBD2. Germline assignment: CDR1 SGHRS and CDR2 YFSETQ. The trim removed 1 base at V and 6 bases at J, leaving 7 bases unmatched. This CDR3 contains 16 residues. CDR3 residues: CASSLTSGSPSDTQYF. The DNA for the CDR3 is TGCGCCAGCAGCTTGACTAGCGGGAGCCCCTCGGATACGCAGTATTTT.

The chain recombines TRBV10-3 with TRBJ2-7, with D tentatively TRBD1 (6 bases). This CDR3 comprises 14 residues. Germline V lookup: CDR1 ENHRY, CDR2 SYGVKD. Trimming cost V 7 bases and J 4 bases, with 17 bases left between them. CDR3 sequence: CAINDRFLGYEQYF. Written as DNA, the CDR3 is TGTGCCATCAACGACAGGTTTTTGGGTTACGAGCAGTACTTC.

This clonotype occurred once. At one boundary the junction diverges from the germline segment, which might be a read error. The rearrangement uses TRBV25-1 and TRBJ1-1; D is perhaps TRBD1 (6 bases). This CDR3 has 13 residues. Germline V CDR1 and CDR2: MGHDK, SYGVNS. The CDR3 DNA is TGTGCCGGCAGCCGGACAGCGAACACTGAAGCTTTCTTT. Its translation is CAGSRTANTEAFF.

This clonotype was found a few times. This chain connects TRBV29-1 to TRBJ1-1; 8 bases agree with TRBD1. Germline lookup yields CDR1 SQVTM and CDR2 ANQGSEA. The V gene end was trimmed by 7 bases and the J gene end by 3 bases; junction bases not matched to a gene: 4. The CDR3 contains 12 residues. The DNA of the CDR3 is TGCAGCGCCGACAGGGGACACACTGAAGCTTTCTTT. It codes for CSADRGHTEAFF.

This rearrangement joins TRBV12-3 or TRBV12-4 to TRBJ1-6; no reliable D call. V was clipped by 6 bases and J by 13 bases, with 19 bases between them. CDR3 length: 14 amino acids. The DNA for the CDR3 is TGTGCCAGCAGCACGGGAAGTATTTTTTCGCCCCTCCACTTT. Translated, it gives CASSTGSIFSPLHF.

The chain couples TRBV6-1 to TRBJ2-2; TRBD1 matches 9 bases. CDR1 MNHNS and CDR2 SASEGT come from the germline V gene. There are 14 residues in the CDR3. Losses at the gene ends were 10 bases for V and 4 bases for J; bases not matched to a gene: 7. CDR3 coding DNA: TGTGCCACCGGGACAGGGACGGTCACCGGGGAGCTGTTTTTT. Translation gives CATGTGTVTGELFF.

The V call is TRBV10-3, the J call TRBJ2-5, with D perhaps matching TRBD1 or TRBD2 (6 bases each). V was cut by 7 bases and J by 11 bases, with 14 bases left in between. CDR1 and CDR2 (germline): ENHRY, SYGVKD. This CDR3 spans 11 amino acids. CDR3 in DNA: TGTGCCATCACTGGCTCGGGGGCGCAGTACTTC. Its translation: CAITGSGAQYF.

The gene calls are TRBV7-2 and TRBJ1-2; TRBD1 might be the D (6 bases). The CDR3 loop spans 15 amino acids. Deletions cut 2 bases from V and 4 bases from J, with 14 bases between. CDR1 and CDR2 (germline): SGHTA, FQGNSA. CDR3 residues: CASSLIPGAPYGYTF. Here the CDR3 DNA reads TGTGCCAGCAGCTTAATCCCGGGGGCCCCCTATGGCTACACCTTC.

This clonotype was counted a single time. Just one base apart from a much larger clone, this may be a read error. CDR3 loop: CASGPLGRETQYF. In DNA, the CDR3 is TGCGCCAGCGGCCCCCTTGGAAGGGAGACCCAGTACTTC. The chain joins TRBV5-1 to TRBJ2-5, with no clear D. Per the germline V gene, CDR1 is SGHRS and CDR2 is YFSETQ. V shed 7 bases and J shed 5 bases, with 15 bases lying between them. The CDR3 extends over 13 amino acids.

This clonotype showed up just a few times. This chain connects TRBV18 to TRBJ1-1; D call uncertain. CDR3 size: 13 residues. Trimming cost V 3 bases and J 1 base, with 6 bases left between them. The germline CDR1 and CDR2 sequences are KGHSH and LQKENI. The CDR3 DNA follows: TGTGCCAGCTCACCGGCGCAGAACACTGAAGCTTTCTTT. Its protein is CASSPAQNTEAFF.

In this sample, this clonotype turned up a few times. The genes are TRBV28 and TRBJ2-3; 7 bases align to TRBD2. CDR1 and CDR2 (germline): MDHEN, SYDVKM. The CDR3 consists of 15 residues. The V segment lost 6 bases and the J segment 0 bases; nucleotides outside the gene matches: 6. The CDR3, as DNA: TGTGCCAGCAGCCGAGCTAGCGGTAGCACAGATACGCAGTATTTT. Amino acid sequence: CASSRASGSTDTQYF.

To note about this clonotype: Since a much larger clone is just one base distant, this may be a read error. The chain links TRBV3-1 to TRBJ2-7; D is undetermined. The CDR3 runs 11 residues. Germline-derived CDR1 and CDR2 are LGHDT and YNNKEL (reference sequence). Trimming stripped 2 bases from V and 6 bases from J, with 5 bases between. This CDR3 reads CASSQKGEQYF. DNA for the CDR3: TGTGCCAGCAGCCAAAAGGGCGAGCAGTACTTC.

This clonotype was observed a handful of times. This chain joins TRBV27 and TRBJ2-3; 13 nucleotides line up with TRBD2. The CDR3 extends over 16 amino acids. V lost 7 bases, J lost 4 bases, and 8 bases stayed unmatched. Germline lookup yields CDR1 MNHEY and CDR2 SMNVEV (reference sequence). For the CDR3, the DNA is TGTGCCAGCACTCCGACTAGCGGGAGGTGGTCAGATACGCAGTATTTT. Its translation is CASTPTSGRWSDTQYF.

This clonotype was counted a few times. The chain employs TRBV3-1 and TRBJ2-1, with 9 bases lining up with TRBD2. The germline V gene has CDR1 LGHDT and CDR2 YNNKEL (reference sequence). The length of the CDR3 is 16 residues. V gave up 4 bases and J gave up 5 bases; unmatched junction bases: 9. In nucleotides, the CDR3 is TGTGCCAGCAGCCGACTAGCGGCCGGGGGACACAATGAGCAGTTCTTC. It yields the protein CASSRLAAGGHNEQFF.

CDR3 loop: CASKTEQRGRFEQYF. The CDR3 nucleotides are TGTGCCAGCAAGACCGAGCAGCGGGGGAGGTTCGAGCAGTACTTC. V usage is TRBV10-3 and J usage is TRBJ2-7; TRBD2 matches 8 bases. The CDR3 runs 15 residues. Per the germline V gene, CDR1 is ENHRY and CDR2 is SYGVKD. V was pared by 10 bases and J by 6 bases, with 17 bases of the junction left unmatched.

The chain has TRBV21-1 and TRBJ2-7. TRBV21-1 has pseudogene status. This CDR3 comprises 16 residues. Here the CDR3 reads CASSKALGIYSYEQYF. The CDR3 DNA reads TGTGCCAGCAGCAAAGCGCTTGGCATCTACTCCTACGAGCAGTACTTC.

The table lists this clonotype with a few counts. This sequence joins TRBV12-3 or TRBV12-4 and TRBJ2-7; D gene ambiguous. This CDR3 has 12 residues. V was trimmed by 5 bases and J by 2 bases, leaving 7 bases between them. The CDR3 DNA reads TGTGCCAGCAGTGTCTACGCCTACGAGCAGTACTTC. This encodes CASSVYAYEQYF.

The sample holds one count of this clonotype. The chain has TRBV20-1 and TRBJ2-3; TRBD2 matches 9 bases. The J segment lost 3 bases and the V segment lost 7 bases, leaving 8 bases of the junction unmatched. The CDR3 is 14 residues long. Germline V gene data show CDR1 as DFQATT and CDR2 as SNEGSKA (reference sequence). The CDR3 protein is CSENSGGATDTQYF. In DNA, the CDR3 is TGCAGTGAAAATAGCGGGGGAGCTACAGATACGCAGTATTTT.